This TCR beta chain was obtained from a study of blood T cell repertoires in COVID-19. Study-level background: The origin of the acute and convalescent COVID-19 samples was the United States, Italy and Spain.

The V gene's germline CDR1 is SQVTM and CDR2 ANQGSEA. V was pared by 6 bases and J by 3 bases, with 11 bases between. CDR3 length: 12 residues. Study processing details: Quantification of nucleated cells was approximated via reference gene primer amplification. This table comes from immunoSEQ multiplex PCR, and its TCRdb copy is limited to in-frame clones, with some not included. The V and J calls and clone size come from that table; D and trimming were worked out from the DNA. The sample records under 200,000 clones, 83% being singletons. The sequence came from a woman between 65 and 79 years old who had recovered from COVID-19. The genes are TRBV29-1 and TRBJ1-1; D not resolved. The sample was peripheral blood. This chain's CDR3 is CSVAGLYTEAFF. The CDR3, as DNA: TGCAGCGTGGCGGGATTGTACACTGAAGCTTTCTTT.